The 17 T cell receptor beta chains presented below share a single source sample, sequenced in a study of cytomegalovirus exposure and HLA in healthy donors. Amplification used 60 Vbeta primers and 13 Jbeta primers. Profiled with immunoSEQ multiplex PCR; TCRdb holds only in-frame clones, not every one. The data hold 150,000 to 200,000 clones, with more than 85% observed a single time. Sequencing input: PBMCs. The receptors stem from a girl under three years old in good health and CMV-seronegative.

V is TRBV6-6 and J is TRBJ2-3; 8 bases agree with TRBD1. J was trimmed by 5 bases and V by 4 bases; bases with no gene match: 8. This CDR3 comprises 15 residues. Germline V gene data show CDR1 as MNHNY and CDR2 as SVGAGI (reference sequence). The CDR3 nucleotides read TGTGCCAGCAGTTTACCCGGGACAGGAGGAGATACGCAGTATTTT. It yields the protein CASSLPGTGGDTQYF.

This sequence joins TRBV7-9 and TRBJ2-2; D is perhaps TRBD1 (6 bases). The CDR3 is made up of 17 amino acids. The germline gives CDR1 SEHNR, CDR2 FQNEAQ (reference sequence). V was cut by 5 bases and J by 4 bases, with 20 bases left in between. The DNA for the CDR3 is TGTGCCAGCAGCCGTGCTCCAGAGGACAGTTCCACCGGGGAGCTGTTTTTT. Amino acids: CASSRAPEDSSTGELFF.

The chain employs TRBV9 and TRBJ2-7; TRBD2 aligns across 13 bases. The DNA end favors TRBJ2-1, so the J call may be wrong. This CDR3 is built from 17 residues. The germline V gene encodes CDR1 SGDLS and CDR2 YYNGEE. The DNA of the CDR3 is TGTGCCAGCAGCGCAGGACTAGCGGGGGTTTTCTACAATGAGCAGTTCTTC. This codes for CASSAGLAGVFYNEQFF.

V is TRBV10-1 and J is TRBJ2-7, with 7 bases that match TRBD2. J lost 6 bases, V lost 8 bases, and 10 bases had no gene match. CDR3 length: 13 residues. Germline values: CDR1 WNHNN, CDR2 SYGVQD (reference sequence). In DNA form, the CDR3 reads TGCGCCAGCTCGGCGGGAGAAACATGCGAGCAGTACTTC. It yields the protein CASSAGETCEQYF.

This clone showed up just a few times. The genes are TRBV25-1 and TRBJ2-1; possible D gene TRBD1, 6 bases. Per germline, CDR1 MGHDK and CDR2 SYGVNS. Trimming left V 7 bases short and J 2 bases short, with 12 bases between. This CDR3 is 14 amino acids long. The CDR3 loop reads CASTTTGAYNEQFF. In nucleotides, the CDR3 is TGTGCCAGCACAACGACAGGAGCCTACAATGAGCAGTTCTTC.

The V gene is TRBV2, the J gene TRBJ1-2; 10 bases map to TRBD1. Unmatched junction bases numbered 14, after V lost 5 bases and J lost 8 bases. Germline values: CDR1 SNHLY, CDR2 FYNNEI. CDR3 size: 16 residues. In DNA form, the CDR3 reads TGTGCCAGCAGTCCCGACCGGGACAGGGGCTCTGGAGGCTACACCTTC. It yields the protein CASSPDRDRGSGGYTF.

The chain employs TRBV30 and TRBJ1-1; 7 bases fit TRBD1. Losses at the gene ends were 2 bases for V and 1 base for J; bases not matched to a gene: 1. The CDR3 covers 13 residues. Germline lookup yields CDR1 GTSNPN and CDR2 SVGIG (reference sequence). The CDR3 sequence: CAWSWDRNTEAFF. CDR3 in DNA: TGTGCCTGGAGTTGGGACAGGAACACTGAAGCTTTCTTT.

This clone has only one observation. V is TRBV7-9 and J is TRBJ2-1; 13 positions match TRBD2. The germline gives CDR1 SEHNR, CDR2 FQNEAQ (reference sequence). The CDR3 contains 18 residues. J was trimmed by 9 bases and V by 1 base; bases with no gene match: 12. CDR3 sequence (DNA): TGTGCCAGCAGCTTAGTCCTTTGGACTAGCGGGGGAAACAGTGAGCAGTTCTTC. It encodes CASSLVLWTSGGNSEQFF.

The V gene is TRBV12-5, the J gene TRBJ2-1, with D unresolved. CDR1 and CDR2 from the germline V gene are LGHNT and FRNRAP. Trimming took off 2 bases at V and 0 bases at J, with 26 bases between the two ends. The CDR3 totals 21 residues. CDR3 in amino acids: CASGLYPLRLHVLNSYNEQFF. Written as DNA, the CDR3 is TGTGCTAGTGGTTTGTACCCCCTGCGACTGCACGTACTTAACTCCTACAATGAGCAGTTCTTC.

As DNA, the CDR3 is TGCGCCAGCAGTGAGTTTGTTGTGGGCGCCGACACCGGGGAGCTGTTTTTT. Its translation: CASSEFVVGADTGELFF. The chain employs TRBV10-1 and TRBJ2-2, with D hard to call. The CDR3 has 17 amino acids. V was shortened by 1 base and J by 3 bases, with 15 bases between the two germline ends. From germline, CDR1 is WNHNN and CDR2 SYGVQD (reference sequence).

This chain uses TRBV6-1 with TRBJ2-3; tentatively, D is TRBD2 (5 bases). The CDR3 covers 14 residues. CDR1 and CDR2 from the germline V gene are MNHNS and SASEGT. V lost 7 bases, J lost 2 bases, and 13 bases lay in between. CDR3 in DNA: TGTGCCAGCAAGATACTAGAATCCACAGATACGCAGTATTTT. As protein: CASKILESTDTQYF.

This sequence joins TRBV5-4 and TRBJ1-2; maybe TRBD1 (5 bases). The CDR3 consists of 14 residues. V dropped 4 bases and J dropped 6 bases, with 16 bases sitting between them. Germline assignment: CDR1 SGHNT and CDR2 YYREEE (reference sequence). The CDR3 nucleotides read TGTGCCAGCAGCCTGCGGGACCAAACGGATGGCTACACCTTC. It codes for CASSLRDQTDGYTF.

DNA of the CDR3: TGTGCCAGCAGCTTCAACAGCATGACAGGTTCACCCCTCCACTTT. It specifies CASSFNSMTGSPLHF. The chain carries TRBV7-6 and TRBJ1-6, with TRBD1 as a possible D gene (6 bases). Between the trimmed V and J ends, which lost 3 bases and 9 bases, there was a span of 15 bases. Germline loops: CDR1 SGHVS, CDR2 FNYEAQ. The length of the CDR3 is 15 residues.

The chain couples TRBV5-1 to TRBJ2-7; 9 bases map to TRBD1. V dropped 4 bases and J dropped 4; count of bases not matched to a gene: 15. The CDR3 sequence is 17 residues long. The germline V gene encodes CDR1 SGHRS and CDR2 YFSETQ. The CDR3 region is CASSPEPQGAFSYEQYF. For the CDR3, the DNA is TGCGCCAGCAGCCCTGAGCCACAGGGGGCGTTTTCATACGAGCAGTACTTC.

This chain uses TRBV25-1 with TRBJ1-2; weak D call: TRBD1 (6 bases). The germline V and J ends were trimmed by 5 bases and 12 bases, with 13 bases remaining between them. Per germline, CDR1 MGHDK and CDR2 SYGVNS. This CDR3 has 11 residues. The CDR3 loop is CASSLRGAHTF. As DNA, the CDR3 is TGTGCCAGCAGTCTGCGGGGGGCGCACACCTTC.

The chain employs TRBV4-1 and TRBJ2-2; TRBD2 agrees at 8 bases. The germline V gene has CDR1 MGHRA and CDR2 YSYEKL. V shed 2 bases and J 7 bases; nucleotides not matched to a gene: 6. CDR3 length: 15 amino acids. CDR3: CASSQSQSGGGELFF. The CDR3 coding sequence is TGCGCCAGCAGCCAAAGCCAAAGCGGGGGCGGGGAGCTGTTTTTT.

CDR3 region: CASSLALTSGVSTDTQYF. The CDR3 DNA sequence: TGTGCCAGCAGCTTAGCACTGACTAGCGGAGTTAGCACAGATACGCAGTATTTT. The gene calls are TRBV7-2 and TRBJ2-3; 9 positions agree with TRBD2. The germline V gene encodes CDR1 SGHTA and CDR2 FQGNSA. The CDR3 runs 18 residues. Trimming cost V 0 bases and J 0 bases; bases outside gene matches: 7.